Here is one TCR beta chain with its context. As yet, its antigen is unknown. Expressed TCRB transcripts were sequenced because the entire RNA isolate underwent reverse transcription. Measured with immunoSEQ multiplex PCR; TCRdb has only the in-frame clones, and not every one. The top ten hold about 0.49% of the sample, which has more than 95,000 clones, under 30% seen once. CDR1 is LNHNV, CDR2 YYDKDF, per germline (reference sequence). After removal of 6 bases from V and 4 bases from J, the junction contained 10 bases not matched to a gene. The CDR3 length is 16 residues. This record belongs to a study of beta chain features in type 1 diabetes. Study-level findings and limits: Researchers report that Type 1 diabetes patients had moderately but significantly shorter TCRB CDR3s across all four CD4+ subsets.

The authors sorted CD4+ naive, central memory, regulatory and stem cell-like memory cells via CD45RO/CCR7/CD25/CD127/CD95/CD27. Every sorted population was more than 95% pure. J is TRBJ2-1 and V is TRBV15; 9 bases line up with TRBD1. The receptor was derived from a woman aged 18 to 35 with type 1 diabetes. The sequenced sample was central memory CD4+ T cells from blood. The CDR3 here is CATRGTGSKTYNEQFF. CDR3 sequence (DNA): TGTGCCACCAGGGGGACAGGGAGTAAGACGTACAATGAGCAGTTCTTC.